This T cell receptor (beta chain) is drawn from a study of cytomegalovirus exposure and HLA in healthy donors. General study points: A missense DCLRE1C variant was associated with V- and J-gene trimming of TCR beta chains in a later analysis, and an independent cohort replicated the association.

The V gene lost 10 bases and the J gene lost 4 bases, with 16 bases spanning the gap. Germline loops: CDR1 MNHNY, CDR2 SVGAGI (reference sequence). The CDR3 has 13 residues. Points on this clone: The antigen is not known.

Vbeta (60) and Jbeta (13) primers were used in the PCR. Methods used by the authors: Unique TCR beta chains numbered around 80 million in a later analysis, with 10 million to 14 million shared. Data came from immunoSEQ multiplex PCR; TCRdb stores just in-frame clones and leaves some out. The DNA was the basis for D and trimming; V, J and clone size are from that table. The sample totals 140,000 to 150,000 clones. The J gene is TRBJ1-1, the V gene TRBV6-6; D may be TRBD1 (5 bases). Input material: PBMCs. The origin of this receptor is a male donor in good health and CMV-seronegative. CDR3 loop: CATDEQRGTEAFF. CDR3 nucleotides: TGTGCCACCGACGAACAAAGGGGCACTGAAGCTTTCTTT.